The clone carrying this T cell receptor beta chain appeared a few times. This CDR3 spans 14 amino acids. Germline V lookup: CDR1 ENHRY, CDR2 SYGVKD. V shed 4 bases and J 6 bases; nucleotides not matched to a gene: 6. The data were taken from a study of T-cell reconstitution after alpha-beta-depleted transplantation in children. Molecular barcoding with unique molecular identifiers was used for the TCRbeta library. TCRdb redid the calling of the PCR reads with MiXCR, one entry per CDR3 protein. The data show almost 400,000 distinct CDR3 sequences, 20% seen once. Here the sequenced sample was PBMCs from the stem cell graft donor, taken from the stem cell graft. This clonotype was sampled from a human donor who donated a stem cell graft to a child with acute myeloid leukemia. The chain couples TRBV10-3 to TRBJ1-1; 9 positions match TRBD1. The CDR3 DNA reads as TGTGCCATCAGTGGCCAGGGACAGGGCGCTGAAGCTTTCTTT. Protein product: CAISGQGQGAEAFF.